This T cell receptor beta chain comes out of a study of T cell responses to AZD1222 COVID-19 vaccine (dated by TCRdb to 2020 to 2022). The study in broad terms: TCR sequencing covered some 250 trial participants: roughly 200 given two doses of AZD1222 and 26 given two doses of MenACWY control vaccine. Enrollment into the trials was organized by age into subgroups of 18-55, 56-69 and 70-plus years, and those subgroups contained roughly 150, 30 and 60 TCR-sequenced participants, respectively. The study at large found these results: Vaccine-associated CD4 TCRs spanned the whole spike protein, with dominant responses in regions 160-218 and 743-854. After two AZD1222 doses, both the breadth and the depth of spike-specific TCRs were significantly higher than at day 0 and than in MenACWY recipients. In the small 56-69-year group, the increase in depth fell short of significance, most likely because of low power. Reportedly, almost half of the unique spike-specific TCRs recognized epitopes lying outside the regions that are mutated in the B.1.351 and B.1.1.7 variants. No day 14 peak-response samples were available, so repertoires were characterized only after the peak T cell response. Participants were mostly white British and included more females than males, and it was suggested by the authors that clonal diversity may have been underestimated. Conclusions about previously exposed vaccinees are limited because only a handful of AZD1222 recipients were SARS-CoV-2 seropositive at baseline.

The time point tag for this specimen amounts to: about 28 days (+/-7) after the second vaccine dose. AZD1222 recipients whose second dose came at about 4 weeks and those whose second dose came at about 12 weeks were combined into one group, since spike-specific TCR depth and breadth did not differ between the two schedules. Vaccinee samples came from UK trials COV001 and COV002, including a single-blind randomized controlled phase 2/3 trial of AZD1222 (ChAdOx1 nCoV-19) in healthy adults. For TCRbeta chain sequencing, PBMC samples from trial participants were taken at day 0 and at day 28 after the second dose. The CDR3 regions of human TCRbeta chains were subjected to immunosequencing. Per the source publication's procedure: TCRs in the repertoires were matched against a reference library of SARS-CoV-2-specific TCRs that had been generated with the MIRA antigen-specificity platform. Breadth was defined as the fraction of unique TCRs that were SARS-CoV-2-associated. Depth was defined as the fraction of total T cells that were SARS-CoV-2-associated. Using the MIRA data, each spike-specific TCR was assigned both to the spike region to which the TCR was reactive and to a CD4 or CD8 class. Log10-transformed breadth and depth values were compared by one-way ANOVA with Sidak's multiple comparisons tests. The source is immuneACCESS, and TCRdb retained only in-frame sequences with V and J called. Part of the clones is not carried over; for the studies checked, unresolved V genes explain less than half of this, and the remainder is unexplained. For V, J and clone size, that table is used; D and trimming come from the DNA. The sample profile shows about 91,000 clones; roughly nine tenths of them were found once. The ten largest clones capture 3.1% of the sample.

Including cysteine and phenylalanine, the CDR3 has 16 amino acids. Only the CDR3 DNA stays, 48 bases, in frame from base 1. CDR1 and CDR2 are read off the germline V gene (reference sequence) as MNHNY and SVGAGI. V loses 6 bases, J loses 5 bases, and the germline ends lie 19 bases apart. In regard to this clone: The clone's antigen remains unknown. No base qualities exist here, and no much larger clone lies one base off it.

The sample consisted of peripheral blood, taken 28 days after the second AZD1222 dose. The sequence came from an adult who received the AZD1222 COVID-19 vaccine. The rearrangement joined TRBV6-6 to TRBJ1-4; the best D guess is TRBD1, with 5 bases matching. DNA sequence: TGTGCCAGCAGCCAGACAGCTCCTGAGAGCAATGAAAAACTGTTTTTT. Translated, it reads CASSQTAPESNEKLFF.